This TCR beta chain came from a study of shared clonotypes between healthy human individuals (TCRdb year 2020). A note on the overall study: A few men and a couple of women, aged 18 to 49 years, made up the cohort. Per donor, leukapheresis produced somewhere between about 0.85 and 9.5 billion PBMCs. Per donor, three plates each were used for CD4 naive and CD4 memory, two for CD8 naive, and one for CD8 memory. To estimate repertoire size and how much clonotype sharing occurs between individuals, the study deeply sequenced the blood TCR repertoires of a handful of healthy adults. To increase sequencing depth and limit assay-specific biases, TCR repertoire library preparation and sequencing were carried out by different laboratories using diverse techniques. Overall results and qualifications from the work: The genetic and exposure-history diversity represented was limited by the small number of donors. Even with the large sequencing depth, rarefaction of the sorted-subset datasets indicated that sequencing was incomplete. Naive subsets generally had larger estimated clonotype richness than memory subsets did. Compared with non-shared clonotypes, the clonotypes found in all four sorted-subset donors had higher generation probabilities. Pairwise subsampling led to the expectation that sequencing depth would affect the degree of clonotype sharing among donors. Only blood was sampled, and tissue TCR repertoires likely differ from those in blood. Across a few donors, roughly 5.1% of naive CD4, approximately 4% of naive CD8, about 2.3% of memory CD4, and roughly 0.4% of memory CD8 clonotypes were shared.

Using the deep immunoSEQ assay, TCR CDR3 regions were amplified from genomic DNA by multiplex PCR. Extracted genomic DNA from each cell subset was spread evenly across all wells of several immunoSEQ 96-well plates, with each plate serving as a replicate. For sorted subsets, each replicate PCR was loaded with approximately 200 ng genomic DNA, equivalent to 25,000 to 30,000 T cell genomes. Purified libraries were measured with a Qubit 3.0 fluorometer, size-checked on a Bioanalyzer 2100, and measured again with the KAPA Library Quantification kit. Every immunoSEQ 96-well plate was sequenced on a dedicated single-read 150-cycle Illumina NextSeq 550 flow cell. In the paper's pipeline: Because only junctional sequences without quality scores were contained in the immunoSEQ output, filtering matching that applied to full-length reads could not be performed. To assign V/J genes and CDR3, sequences were annotated using PyIR, a Python wrapper for IgBLAST v1.9, with IMGT germline references. Reads with weak V/J assignments (E-value above 1e-6), missing CDR3, stop codons, out-of-frame junctions, or ambiguous translated residues were removed. V3J clonotypes were defined as sequences sharing an identical inferred V gene, J gene, and CDR3 amino acid sequence. Percentage overlap between repertoires was computed as shared unique clonotypes divided by the size of the smaller repertoire. Three approaches were used to assess repertoire richness: RTK rarefaction, the Chao1 estimator, and Recon v2.1 estimates of unobserved clonotypes. Generation probabilities for all TCRbeta clonotypes obtained by the gDNA method from a handful of donors were computed using OLGA. Imported from immuneACCESS, the table was reduced by TCRdb to in-frame sequences with V and J called. These copies leave out some clones; in studies compared against another copy, an unresolved V gene accounts for under half, and the cause of the remainder is not known. V and J calls plus clone size are reproduced from that table; the DNA served to infer D and trimming. Counted in this sample were millions of clones; roughly 94% of them appeared once. 0.1% to 0.15% of the sample lies in the top ten.

V is pruned by 3 bases and J by 5 bases, leaving 8 bases of the junction without a gene match. Taken from the germline V gene, the CDR1 and CDR2 loops are SGHAT and FQNNGV. The CDR3 spans 16 residues, from the cysteine through the phenylalanine. Solely the CDR3 DNA is kept, with 48 bases framed from the first base. Donors were healthy HIV-negative adults with no recently reported acute infections or vaccinations. All donors were Caucasian adults living in Nashville, Tennessee, USA. CD4+ T cells were enriched by magnetic negative selection, after which naive cells were positively selected on CD45RA and the negative fraction was taken as the memory subset. After blood collection by leukapheresis, PBMCs were isolated using Ficoll-Histopaque density gradient centrifugation and then cryopreserved in the vapor phase of liquid nitrogen. Analytical flow cytometry was used to check the purity and quantity of each magnetically sorted T cell population. From each sorted fraction, genomic DNA was isolated and quantified by UV absorbance on a Nanodrop 2000c.

As concerns this clone: Which antigen it targets is not known. It has no much larger one-base neighbor in the sample; base qualities were not kept.

The origin of this receptor is a man between 18 and 35 years old in good health. The specimen was naive CD4+ T cells sorted from blood. Read against the paper, the sample's cell subset or site label means: CD45RA+ positively selected. Here the chain combines TRBV11-2 and TRBJ2-1; 9 nucleotides in the junction match TRBD2. For the CDR3, the sequence is CASSFSGSLLHNEQFF. The DNA reads TGTGCCAGCAGCTTTAGCGGGAGCCTCCTGCACAATGAGCAGTTCTTC. The full variable domain, with segments outside the CDR3 supplied by the reference TRBV11-2 and TRBJ2-1 proteins, appears as EAGVAQSPRYKIIEKRQSVAFWCNPISGHATLYWYQQILGQGPKLLIQFQNNGVVDDSQLPKDRFSAERLKGVDSTLKIQPAKLEDSAVYLCASSFSGSLLHNEQFFGPGTRLTVL.